One and the same sample provided the 29 T cell receptor beta chains below, sequenced in a study of shared clonotypes between healthy human individuals. Naivety among CD8 cells was defined by CD45RO negativity and positive CCR7 selection, thereby excluding terminally differentiated effector memory CD45RA+ cells. Only in-frame clones appear in the TCRdb table, and some are missing; sequencing was by immunoSEQ multiplex PCR. Of over 2 million clones in the sample, 85% to 95% were seen once. Sequencing was done on a sample of naive CD8+ T cells sorted from blood. All receptors come from a man aged 18 to 30 in good health.

In nucleotides, the CDR3 is TGCGCCAGCAGCTTAGGAGACTTGAGGGTAGATACGCAGTATTTT. Translated: CASSLGDLRVDTQYF. This sequence joins TRBV5-1 and TRBJ2-3; possible D gene TRBD2, 5 bases. The CDR3 is made up of 15 amino acids. Germline V gene data show CDR1 as SGHRS and CDR2 as YFSETQ. The germline V and J ends were trimmed by 2 bases and 5 bases, with 15 bases remaining between them.

The chain combines TRBV11-2 with TRBJ2-1; no firm D call. This CDR3 is 14 amino acids long. Germline CDR1 is SGHAT and CDR2 is FQNNGV. V lost 5 bases, J lost 4 bases, and 12 bases lay in between. CDR3 DNA sequence: TGTGCCAGCAGCCCGCTCTTAGGGTACAATGAGCAGTTCTTC. Amino acid sequence: CASSPLLGYNEQFF.

The gene calls are TRBV11-2 and TRBJ2-7; 8 bases fit TRBD2. Germline loops: CDR1 SGHAT, CDR2 FQNNGV. The CDR3 contains 16 residues. Trimming took 2 bases from V and 1 from J; bases not matched to a gene: 7. The CDR3 spells CASSLIPTSVSYEQYF. As DNA, the CDR3 is TGTGCCAGCAGCTTAATTCCGACTAGCGTATCCTACGAGCAGTACTTC. Full variable domain (missing parts from reference TRBV11-2 and TRBJ2-7): EAGVAQSPRYKIIEKRQSVAFWCNPISGHATLYWYQQILGQGPKLLIQFQNNGVVDDSQLPKDRFSAERLKGVDSTLKIQPAKLEDSAVYLCASSLIPTSVSYEQYFGPGTRLTVT.

This clone showed up just a few times. DNA of the CDR3: TGCAGTGCTAGGAACGATGAGCAGTTCTTC. Translated: CSARNDEQFF. The chain employs TRBV20-1 and TRBJ2-1; D is unresolved. The CDR3 totals 10 residues. V lost 3 bases, J lost 8 bases, and 5 bases lay in between. Germline CDR1 and CDR2: DFQATT and SNEGSKA (reference sequence).

This chain uses TRBV5-4 with TRBJ1-2; the D gene is possibly TRBD1 (5 bases). The length of the CDR3 is 13 residues. Trimming took off 4 bases at V and 3 bases at J, with 10 bases between the two ends. The germline CDR1 and CDR2 sequences are SGHNT and YYREEE (reference sequence). This chain's CDR3 is CASSPPGDYGYTF. The CDR3 coding sequence is TGTGCCAGCAGCCCTCCGGGGGACTATGGCTACACCTTC.

As concerns this clone: The same CDR3 is also encoded by other DNA sequences in this sample. The J gene is TRBJ1-5, the V gene TRBV7-2, with unresolved D. V was trimmed by 1 base and J by 4 bases, leaving 5 bases between them. CDR1 and CDR2 from the germline V gene are SGHTA and FQGNSA. This CDR3 is 13 amino acids long. CDR3 loop: CASSLGVNQPQHF. The CDR3 DNA sequence: TGTGCCAGCAGCTTAGGGGTAAATCAGCCCCAGCATTTT.

This chain connects TRBV6-1 to TRBJ1-2; no clear D. CDR1 and CDR2 from the germline V gene are MNHNS and SASEGT. CDR3 size: 13 residues. Trimming stripped 0 bases from V and 4 bases from J, with 6 bases between. CDR3 region: CASSEAASYGYTF. CDR3 sequence (DNA): TGTGCCAGCAGTGAAGCCGCATCCTATGGCTACACCTTC.

V and J are TRBV19 and TRBJ2-1; D is unclear. V lost 2 bases and J 8 bases, leaving 7 bases between the germline ends. CDR1 is LNHDA, CDR2 SQIVND, per germline (reference sequence). The CDR3 is made up of 12 amino acids. CDR3 in amino acids: CASSIIPDEQFF. The DNA for the CDR3 is TGTGCCAGTAGTATAATTCCTGATGAGCAGTTCTTC.

The rearrangement joins TRBV29-1 to TRBJ2-3; D possibly matches TRBD1 or TRBD2 (7 bases each). Germline CDR1 and CDR2: SQVTM and ANQGSEA. The CDR3 has 17 amino acids. V was trimmed by 5 bases and J by 2 bases, leaving 23 bases between them. This CDR3 is CSVRPMQGGDYTDTQYF. CDR3 bases: TGCAGCGTTCGCCCCATGCAGGGGGGGGATTACACAGATACGCAGTATTTT.

The genes are TRBV13 and TRBJ1-4; 9 bases are a match to TRBD1. J lost 6 bases, V lost 3 bases, and 5 bases had no gene match. Germline values: CDR1 PRHDT, CDR2 FYEKMQ (reference sequence). This CDR3 contains 15 residues. In DNA form, the CDR3 reads TGTGCCAGCAGCTTTACAGGGGGCGAAGATGAAAAACTGTTTTTT. Translation gives CASSFTGGEDEKLFF.

The chain couples TRBV4-1 to TRBJ2-2; TRBD2 aligns across 11 bases. The ends lost 6 bases at V and 4 bases at J; junction bases unmatched: 4. Per germline, CDR1 MGHRA and CDR2 YSYEKL. The CDR3 totals 15 residues. CDR3 sequence (DNA): TGCGCCAGCAGACCCGGGACTAGCGGCACCGGGGAGCTGTTTTTT. As protein: CASRPGTSGTGELFF.

The chain has TRBV30 and TRBJ2-5, with a weak D call TRBD2 (7 bases). Germline V lookup: CDR1 GTSNPN, CDR2 SVGIG (reference sequence). V was trimmed by 1 base and J by 5 bases, leaving 17 bases between them. CDR3 length equals 15 residues. The CDR3 DNA is TGTGCCTGGAGTGGGATAGGGGGGGAGATGGAGACCCAGTACTTC. Protein: CAWSGIGGEMETQYF.

The V gene is TRBV4-3, the J gene TRBJ2-7; D unresolved. This CDR3 is built from 15 residues. Germline CDR1 is LGHNA and CDR2 is YSLEER. V was shortened by 1 base and J by 0 bases, with 10 bases between the two germline ends. The CDR3: CASSQVVASSYEQYF. CDR3 nucleotides: TGCGCCAGCAGCCAAGTTGTCGCTAGCTCCTACGAGCAGTACTTC.

This clone has only a few counts. At the DNA level, this CDR3 is encoded by other sequences in the same sample as well. The chain combines TRBV7-9 with TRBJ2-7; D perhaps matches TRBD1 (5 bases). V shed 1 base and J shed 2 bases, with 6 bases lying between them. This CDR3 has 13 amino acids. From germline, CDR1 is SEHNR and CDR2 FQNEAQ (reference sequence). CDR3 in DNA: TGTGCCAGCAGCTTAGGGGGCCCCTACGAGCAGTACTTC. It is translated as CASSLGGPYEQYF.

The chain recombines TRBV11-2 with TRBJ2-2, with 8 bases matching TRBD1. This CDR3 region has 14 residues. J lost 4 bases, V lost 3 bases, and 1 base had no gene match. Per germline, CDR1 SGHAT and CDR2 FQNNGV. The CDR3 region is CASSFDRGTGELFF. The CDR3 region has the DNA TGTGCCAGCAGCTTCGACAGGGGCACCGGGGAGCTGTTTTTT.

This clone was seen just once. This rearrangement joins TRBV28 to TRBJ2-1; D gene unclear. Germline loops: CDR1 MDHEN, CDR2 SYDVKM. Between the trimmed V and J ends, which lost 2 bases and 6 bases, there was a span of 5 bases. This CDR3 has 12 residues. DNA of the CDR3: TGTGCCAGCAGTTTAATAGCCAATGAGCAGTTCTTC. It yields the protein CASSLIANEQFF.

This sequence joins TRBV6-5 and TRBJ1-5; D not resolved. The germline V gene has CDR1 MNHEY and CDR2 SVGAGI. Trimming removed 6 bases at V and 0 bases at J, with 9 bases between. The CDR3 is 14 amino acids. DNA of the CDR3: TGTGCCAGCAGCTCCACGGATAGCAATCAGCCCCAGCATTTT. This gives the protein CASSSTDSNQPQHF.

The CDR3 here is CASSSVLGTEAFF. CDR3 coding DNA: TGTGCCAGCAGCTCCGTGCTAGGCACTGAAGCTTTCTTT. The chain employs TRBV11-2 and TRBJ1-1; D remains unclear. V was trimmed by 4 bases and J by 4 bases, leaving 10 bases between them. The CDR3 sequence is 13 residues long. CDR1 SGHAT and CDR2 FQNNGV come from the germline V gene.

This clone was seen a single time. V gene TRBV7-9 combines with J gene TRBJ2-5; D call uncertain. Germline assignment: CDR1 SEHNR and CDR2 FQNEAQ (reference sequence). The CDR3 covers 19 residues. Trimming took 1 base from V and 0 from J, leaving 21 bases between them. DNA for the CDR3: TGTGCCAGCAGCTTAGAAGACTTTCGGTCTATATTATACCAAGAGACCCAGTACTTC. Its protein is CASSLEDFRSILYQETQYF.

The chain uses TRBV7-9 and TRBJ1-1; a weak D match, TRBD1 (6 bases). The V gene lost 5 bases and the J gene lost 4 bases, with 14 bases spanning the gap. CDR3 length: 14 residues. Germline V gene lookup returns CDR1 SEHNR and CDR2 FQNEAQ (reference sequence). The chain's CDR3 is CASSPSEGGTEAFF. CDR3 nucleotides: TGTGCCAGCAGCCCGAGCGAAGGGGGCACTGAAGCTTTCTTT. Full variable domain (rest looked up from reference TRBV7-9 and TRBJ1-1): DTGVSQNPRHKITKRGQNVTFRCDPISEHNRLYWYRQTLGQGPEFLTYFQNEAQLEKSRLLSDRFSAERPKGSFSTLEIQRTEQGDSAMYLCASSPSEGGTEAFFGQGTRLTVV.

With regard to this clone: Other DNA sequences from this sample encode an identical CDR3 as well. The chain recombines TRBV2 with TRBJ1-1, with D possibly TRBD1 on 5 matching bases. CDR3 size: 14 residues. The germline V gene has CDR1 SNHLY and CDR2 FYNNEI. V gave up 2 bases and J gave up 1 base, with 8 bases separating them. CDR3 region: CASSEQGWNTEAFF. For the CDR3, the DNA is TGTGCCAGCAGTGAACAGGGATGGAACACTGAAGCTTTCTTT.

The V and J genes are TRBV5-1 and TRBJ1-6, with 8 bases aligning to TRBD1. Germline V gene lookup returns CDR1 SGHRS and CDR2 YFSETQ. J lost 10 bases, V lost 2 bases, and 5 bases had no gene match. This CDR3 is built from 14 residues. CDR3 residues: CASSFGQGQSPLHF. The CDR3 bases are TGCGCCAGCAGCTTCGGACAGGGTCAGTCACCCCTCCACTTT.

The rearrangement joins TRBV4-1 to TRBJ2-7, with a possible D match to TRBD1 (5 bases). The germline CDR1 and CDR2 sequences are MGHRA and YSYEKL. Trimming pared 1 base from V and 3 bases from J, leaving 13 bases between. The CDR3 has 15 amino acids. The CDR3 DNA follows: TGCGCCAGCAGCCAAGTGGATGACAGCCGCTACGAGCAGTACTTC. This sequence encodes CASSQVDDSRYEQYF.

The V and J genes are TRBV12-5 and TRBJ2-1; tentative D call: TRBD1 (5 bases). Germline V gives CDR1 LGHNT, CDR2 FRNRAP. Trimming removed 4 bases at V and 9 bases at J, with 13 bases between. The CDR3 loop spans 13 amino acids. The CDR3 nucleotides are TGTGCTAGTGGTTCCGAGACCCAGGGTGAGCAGTTCTTC. The encoded protein is CASGSETQGEQFF.

J is TRBJ2-7 and V is TRBV9, with TRBD2 matching over 7 bases. The CDR3 totals 15 residues. Germline V gene data show CDR1 as SGDLS and CDR2 as YYNGEE. The ends lost 4 bases at V and 3 bases at J; junction bases unmatched: 10. The CDR3 region is CASSHSAGVLYEQYF. As DNA, the CDR3 is TGTGCCAGCAGCCACTCCGCGGGGGTACTCTACGAGCAGTACTTC.

This clone was seen only once. J is TRBJ2-7 and V is TRBV4-1, with TRBD2 matching 8 bases. Trimming removed 2 bases from V and 7 bases from J; junction bases left unmatched: 13. There are 16 residues in the CDR3. Germline CDR1 is MGHRA and CDR2 is YSYEKL. The chain's CDR3 is CASSQLLAVGASEQYF. As DNA, the CDR3 is TGCGCCAGCAGCCAACTACTAGCGGTTGGAGCGAGTGAGCAGTACTTC.

The chain couples TRBV6-5 to TRBJ1-6, with 9 bases aligning to TRBD1. The CDR3 runs to 14 residues. Germline V gene lookup returns CDR1 MNHEY and CDR2 SVGAGI. V shed 7 bases, J shed 10 bases, and the junction held 8 bases outside the gene matches. CDR3 sequence: CASNKQGAQSPLHF. For the CDR3, the DNA is TGTGCCAGCAATAAACAGGGGGCTCAGTCACCCCTCCACTTT.

This chain uses TRBV5-1 with TRBJ1-2, with 7 bases fitting TRBD1. CDR3 length: 15 amino acids. V shed 4 bases, J shed 4 bases, and the junction held 10 bases outside the gene matches. The germline V gene encodes CDR1 SGHRS and CDR2 YFSETQ. The CDR3 DNA sequence: TGCGCCAGCAGCCAACGGGCCGGGACAGTCTATGGCTACACCTTC. Encoded protein: CASSQRAGTVYGYTF.

This clone was recorded once. The rearrangement uses TRBV23-1 and TRBJ2-7; D remains unclear. TRBV23-1 is reported as an ORF; its role is uncertain. Deletions cut 6 bases from V and 3 bases from J, with 15 bases between. This CDR3 comprises 14 residues. The DNA of the CDR3 is TGCGCCAGCAGGTTCGGAGAAGCACACTACGAGCAGTACTTC. It specifies CASRFGEAHYEQYF.